This passage covers 2 T cell receptor beta chains from one sample sequenced in a study of blood T cell repertoires in COVID-19. Using immunoSEQ multiplex PCR, the repertoire was profiled, and TCRdb retains in-frame clones only, with some absent. The sample has 160,000 or so clones, over 75% seen once. Material: peripheral blood. These TCRs come from a man aged 60 to 69 with active or convalescent COVID-19.

This clone came up a few times. V is TRBV2 and J is TRBJ1-2; perhaps TRBD1 as D (5 bases). Looked up from germline, CDR1 is SNHLY and CDR2 is FYNNEI. The CDR3 sequence is 13 residues long. V lost 1 base to trimming and J lost 8 bases, with 11 bases between them. The CDR3 sequence: CASSEGRVRGYTF. In DNA form, the CDR3 reads TGTGCCAGCAGTGAAGGCAGGGTACGCGGCTACACCTTC. Filled out from reference TRBV2 and TRBJ1-2, the complete variable domain reads EPEVTQTPSHQVTQMGQEVILRCVPISNHLYFYWYRQILGQKVEFLVSFYNNEISEKSEIFDDQFSVERPDGSNFTLKIRSTKLEDSAMYFCASSEGRVRGYTFGSGTRLTVV.

Here the CDR3 DNA reads TGCGCCAGCAGTGATTGGGGGGGCCTCGGGCAGCCCCAGCATTTT. This gives the protein CASSDWGGLGQPQHF. The chain uses TRBV10-2 and TRBJ1-5, with D possibly matching TRBD1 (6 bases). CDR3 length equals 15 residues. Germline CDR1 is WSHSY and CDR2 is SAAADI. V lost 3 bases, J lost 7 bases, and 16 bases lay in between.